These 13 T cell receptor beta chains came from one sample sequenced in a study of identical twins. TCRdb ran MiXCR on the 5' RACE reads and lists one entry per CDR3 protein. The sample holds hundreds of thousands of distinct CDR3 sequences, 9% to 15% seen once. This sample was also put to use in a study of yellow fever vaccine responses in identical twins.

Material for sequencing was CD8+ T cells sorted from blood. These receptors all stem from a woman under 30 in good health.

The sample holds a few counts of this clonotype. The chain links TRBV10-3 to TRBJ2-7; perhaps TRBD1 as D (5 bases). CDR3 length: 15 residues. Germline assignment: CDR1 ENHRY and CDR2 SYGVKD. V was clipped by 0 bases and J by 8 bases, with 17 bases between them. In DNA, the CDR3 is TGTGCCATCAGTGAGTCGGGGCCGGACGCGTTACAGCAGTACTTC. This translates into CAISESGPDALQQYF.

The chain employs TRBV6-1 and TRBJ2-5; D gene uncertain. The CDR3 runs to 12 residues. Looked up from germline, CDR1 is MNHNS and CDR2 is SASEGT. The germline V and J ends were trimmed by 10 bases and 0 bases, with 9 bases remaining between them. Here the CDR3 reads CATFPNQETQYF. CDR3 DNA sequence: TGTGCCACCTTTCCGAACCAAGAGACCCAGTACTTC.

This clonotype was seen only a few times. V is TRBV2 and J is TRBJ2-7; 12 nucleotides line up with TRBD2. The CDR3 spans 13 residues. V lost 3 bases to trimming and J lost 11 bases; unmatched junction nucleotides: 5. CDR1 is SNHLY, CDR2 FYNNEI, per germline. The DNA of the CDR3 is TGTGCCAGCAGTGATGAGACTAGCGGGAGTGAGTACTTC. Translating it yields CASSDETSGSEYF.

This clonotype was recorded a few times. The chain is built from TRBV4-1 and TRBJ2-7; TRBD1 might be the D (5 bases). CDR3 length: 14 amino acids. The germline V gene has CDR1 MGHRA and CDR2 YSYEKL. Trimming removed 0 bases from V and 7 bases from J, with 13 bases in between. The CDR3 sequence: CASSQEPGLEEQYF. CDR3 sequence (DNA): TGCGCCAGCAGCCAAGAGCCAGGGCTGGAGGAGCAGTACTTC.

In this sample, this clonotype turned up many times. The gene calls are TRBV6-6 and TRBJ2-2, with 9 bases fitting TRBD2. The CDR3 spans 15 residues. Trimming removed 6 bases from V and 5 bases from J; junction bases left unmatched: 7. Germline V CDR1 and CDR2: MNHNY, SVGAGI (reference sequence). The CDR3 DNA reads as TGTGCCAGCAGCGCCTCAGCGGGGGGAACCGGGGAGCTGTTTTTT. This codes for CASSASAGGTGELFF.

The chain joins TRBV20-1 to TRBJ1-6; 9 bases are shared with TRBD1. The junction had 9 bases not matched to a gene; V was cut back by 5 bases and J by 7 bases. CDR3 length: 15 residues. Per germline, CDR1 DFQATT and CDR2 SNEGSKA (reference sequence). The CDR3: CSAARDRAENSPLHF. The CDR3 DNA is TGCAGTGCTGCCCGGGACAGGGCCGAAAATTCACCCCTCCACTTT.

This rearrangement joins TRBV3-1 to TRBJ2-3; 7 nucleotides agree with TRBD2. The CDR3 sequence is 15 residues long. Per the germline V gene, CDR1 is LGHDT and CDR2 is YNNKEL (reference sequence). V trimming: 4 bases; J trimming: 0 bases; junction bases outside the gene matches: 4. The CDR3 nucleotides are TGTGCCAGCAGCCCTCGACTAGCTAGCACAGATACGCAGTATTTT. It is translated as CASSPRLASTDTQYF.

The chain combines TRBV27 with TRBJ2-3, with 9 bases matching TRBD2. The CDR3 totals 15 residues. V dropped 5 bases and J dropped 1; count of bases not matched to a gene: 4. CDR1 is MNHEY and CDR2 is SMNVEV in the germline V gene (reference sequence). This CDR3 reads CASSTKREGTDTQYF. In DNA, the CDR3 is TGTGCCAGCAGTACCAAGCGGGAGGGCACAGATACGCAGTATTTT.

In this sample, this clonotype turned up a few times. V usage is TRBV11-2 and J usage is TRBJ2-5; 9 nucleotides agree with TRBD1. The CDR3 sequence is 15 residues long. The V gene end was trimmed by 1 base and the J gene end by 7 bases; junction bases not matched to a gene: 7. In germline, CDR1 is SGHAT, CDR2 FQNNGV. Written as DNA, the CDR3 is TGTGCCAGCAGCTTAGTTGGGGGACAGGGACCGACCCAGTACTTC. The encoded protein is CASSLVGGQGPTQYF.

This clonotype appeared a few times. The V gene is TRBV28, the J gene TRBJ2-2; TRBD2 matches 7 bases. In germline, CDR1 is MDHEN, CDR2 SYDVKM. The CDR3 is 14 amino acids. V shed 7 bases and J 6 bases; nucleotides not matched to a gene: 8. This CDR3 is CASKTAGEAGELFF. The CDR3 coding sequence is TGTGCCAGCAAAACGGCGGGGGAAGCCGGGGAGCTGTTTTTT.

A few counts support this clonotype. This chain links TRBV27 with TRBJ1-6; TRBD1 is a possible D gene (5 bases). The V end was cut by 6 bases, the J end by 7 bases, with 13 bases between. The CDR3 is made up of 14 amino acids. The V gene's germline CDR1 is MNHEY and CDR2 SMNVEV (reference sequence). The CDR3 region has the DNA TGTGCCAGCAGAGTTAGACAGATAAATTCACCCCTCCACTTT. It is translated as CASRVRQINSPLHF.

This clonotype was recorded a few times. The V call is TRBV2, the J call TRBJ2-7, with 12 bases aligning to TRBD2. The J segment lost 0 bases and the V segment lost 6 bases, leaving 0 bases of the junction unmatched. Looked up from germline, CDR1 is SNHLY and CDR2 is FYNNEI. The CDR3 has 14 amino acids. The CDR3 protein is CASRTSGSSYEQYF. CDR3 sequence (DNA): TGTGCCAGCAGGACTAGCGGGAGCTCCTACGAGCAGTACTTC.

This clonotype was observed a few times. This chain uses TRBV7-8 with TRBJ2-1; a weak D match, TRBD2 (7 bases). The CDR3 totals 16 residues. Trimming removed 7 bases from V and 4 bases from J, with 20 bases in between. CDR1 is SGHVS and CDR2 is FQNEAQ in the germline V gene. Here the CDR3 reads CASISGGRERYNEQFF. The DNA for the CDR3 is TGTGCCAGCATCAGTGGGGGGCGGGAGCGTTACAATGAGCAGTTCTTC.